The rows below give T cell receptor beta chains drawn from one sample of a study of blood T cell repertoires in COVID-19. TCRdb keeps only in-frame clones here, not all; method: immunoSEQ multiplex PCR. This table has about 270,000 clones, roughly nine tenths appearing once. Input material: PBMCs or T cells enriched from blood (not recorded which). The receptor source for this set is a woman aged 45-65 years who had recovered from COVID-19. Both conserved end residues are part of each CDR3. D genes are given only for firm matches. Part of the rows lack a size; the others show once, few, many or a class for expanded clones.

TRBD1 | TRBJ2-7 | NA | TRBV6-5 | TGTGCCAGCAGACCCGGACAGGCCTACGAGCAGTACTTC | CASRPGQAYEQYF
TRBD2 | TRBJ2-2 | NA | TRBV27 | TGTGCCAGCAGTTTGTTAGGACTAGCGGACGCGAACACCGGGGAGCTGTTTTTT | CASSLLGLADANTGELFF
TRBD2 | TRBJ2-7 | NA | TRBV20-1 | TGCAGTGCTAGTTCTGAGGCACTAGCGGGGATCTCCTACGAGCAGTACTTC | CSASSEALAGISYEQYF
NA | TRBJ1-2 | NA | TRBV4-2 | TGTGCCAGCAGCCAAGAAGTTGCGACGGAGAGAGGGGGCTACACCTTC | CASSQEVATERGGYTF
NA | TRBJ2-5 | NA | TRBV28 | TGTGCCAGCACCCCCGGGGCGGGGAAAGAGACCCAGTACTTC | CASTPGAGKETQYF
NA | TRBJ1-1 | NA | TRBV28 | TGTGCCAGCAGCCCGGGGGGCCAACAACTGATTAACACTGAAGCTTTCTTT | CASSPGGQQLINTEAFF
TRBD1 | TRBJ1-1 | NA | TRBV4-3 | TGCGCCAGCAGCCAAGATATAAGGACAGGCACTACTGAAGCTTTCTTT | CASSQDIRTGTTEAFF
TRBD2 | TRBJ2-3 | once | TRBV19 | TGTGCCAGTAGTCCCATCAGCGGGAGGGCCACAGATACGCAGTATTTT | CASSPISGRATDTQYF
TRBD1 | TRBJ2-7 | NA | TRBV6-2/TRBV6-3 | TGTGCCAGCAGTCAGGGGGACAACTTTTACGAGCAGTACTTC | CASSQGDNFYEQYF
NA | TRBJ1-5 | NA | TRBV7-9 | TGTGCCAGCAGCTTCGGGGACCGGGGGCAGCCCCAGCATTTT | CASSFGDRGQPQHF
NA | TRBJ1-2 | NA | TRBV7-8 | TGTGCCAGCAGCCACCCACGCCAGGGCAGCCTTAACTATGGCTACACCTTC | CASSHPRQGSLNYGYTF
TRBD1 | TRBJ2-2 | once | TRBV14 | TGTGCCAGCAGCCAAGATCGTGAGGGGGCGCCCACCGGGGAGCTGTTTTTT | CASSQDREGAPTGELFF
NA | TRBJ2-7 | NA | TRBV27 | TGTGCCAGCAGTTACCGAGGCTCTATTTACGAGCAGTACTTC | CASSYRGSIYEQYF
NA | TRBJ1-1 | few | TRBV28 | TGTGCCACCCAGGGGAACACTGAAGCTTTCTTT | CATQGNTEAFF
NA | TRBJ1-1 | NA | TRBV27 | TGTGCCAGCTCCCCAGGGGTTGGGTGGACTGAAGCTTTCTTT | CASSPGVGWTEAFF
NA | TRBJ2-5 | once | TRBV14 | TGTGCCAGCAGCCAAGTCCCAGGGGTTTCGCAGTACTTC | CASSQVPGVSQYF
NA | TRBJ1-5 | NA | TRBV28 | TGTGCCAGCAGTTTATATTCGGGGCCCCAGCATTTT | CASSLYSGPQHF
NA | TRBJ1-1 | NA | TRBV30 | TGTGCCTGGCCCTGGGAACAGGGATGGAACCCTGAAGCTTTCTTT | CAWPWEQGWNPEAFF
NA | TRBJ2-4 | NA | TRBV21-1 | TGTGCCAGCAGCCATACCCGGACTAGCGTTTACCTAGCCAAAAACATTCAGTACTTC | CASSHTRTSVYLAKNIQYF
TRBD1 | TRBJ2-6 | NA | TRBV29-1 | TGCAGCGTTGGGGACAGAGGGGGCTCTGGGGCCAACGTCCTGACTTTC | CSVGDRGGSGANVLTF
TRBD2 | TRBJ2-5 | NA | TRBV7-9 | TGTGCCAGCAGCTTTTTTATGACTAGCGTCCCAAAAGAGACCCAGTACTTC | CASSFFMTSVPKETQYF
TRBD2 | TRBJ2-5 | few | TRBV7-9 | TGTGCCAGCAGCTTGTCGGCGGGAGGTCCAGAGACCCAGTACTTC | CASSLSAGGPETQYF
TRBD1 | TRBJ1-4 | NA | TRBV30 | TGTGCCTACAGGGGGAGCGAAAAACTGTTTTTT | CAYRGSEKLFF
TRBD2 | TRBJ2-1 | NA | TRBV5-6 | TGTGCCAGCACCGGAGGAGGACTAGCGGGACTAAACTCCTACAATGAGCAGTTCTTC | CASTGGGLAGLNSYNEQFF
TRBD1 | TRBJ1-5 | few | TRBV30 | TGTGCCTGGAGTGTACAGGGGCCCACGACCCAGCCCCAGCATTTT | CAWSVQGPTTQPQHF
NA | TRBJ1-4 | NA | TRBV19 | TGTGCCAGTAGTCATGGCCCTCACGCCCCAACTAATGAAAAACTGTTTTTT | CASSHGPHAPTNEKLFF
NA | TRBJ1-6 | NA | TRBV11-2 | TGTGCCAGCAGCCCTCGGGGGGCAGGTATGGCACCCCTCCACTTT | CASSPRGAGMAPLHF
TRBD1 | TRBJ1-5 | NA | TRBV19 | TGTGCCAGTAGTGCCCCCCGACAGGGGGCATTTGACGGCAATCAGCCCCAGCATTTT | CASSAPRQGAFDGNQPQHF
NA | TRBJ2-7 | NA | TRBV7-9 | TGTGCCAGCAGCGAGGCGTGGGGGGGACACTACGAGCAGTACTTC | CASSEAWGGHYEQYF
NA | TRBJ2-1 | NA | TRBV9 | TGTGCCAGCAGCGTATCATACGCCGAGCGTTTGTACAATGAGCAGTTCTTC | CASSVSYAERLYNEQFF